What follows are 15 T cell receptor beta chains derived from one specimen sequenced in a study of T-cell memory formation after mild COVID-19. Each CDR3 protein is one row after TCRdb ran MiXCR on the 5' RACE reads. The table has some 290,000 distinct CDR3 sequences, about 16% seen once. The sample was PBMCs or a T cell subset sorted from them (not recorded which). The source is a man between 18 and 35 years old who had mild COVID-19 (a few samples of this study predate the infection). Cell type and time point are not known.

This clonotype came up a few times. Here the CDR3 reads CASRLQGLNTEAFF. The CDR3, as DNA: TGTGCCAGCCGACTACAGGGATTGAACACTGAAGCTTTCTTT. This chain links TRBV19 with TRBJ1-1; a weak D match, TRBD1 (6 bases). The CDR3 runs 14 residues. V shed 9 bases and J shed 0 bases, with 14 bases lying between them. The germline CDR1 and CDR2 sequences are LNHDA and SQIVND (reference sequence).

There are a few counts of this clonotype. This rearrangement joins TRBV7-8 to TRBJ2-2; either TRBD1 or TRBD2 may fit D (5 bases each). Germline values: CDR1 SGHVS, CDR2 FQNEAQ. The CDR3 has 13 residues. V was clipped by 11 bases and J by 3 bases, with 13 bases between them. CDR3 DNA: TGTGCCCTCCAGGGACGAGACACCGGGGAGCTGTTTTTT. This gives the protein CALQGRDTGELFF.

This sequence joins TRBV6-2 or TRBV6-3 and TRBJ2-3, with 7 bases fitting TRBD2. The germline V gene has CDR1 MNHEY and CDR2 SVGEGT. The CDR3 has 16 residues. V was clipped by 6 bases and J by 2 bases; unmatched bases: 11. The CDR3 sequence: CASRPGLAVYTDTQYF. The CDR3 DNA is TGTGCCAGCAGACCCGGCCTAGCGGTCTACACAGATACGCAGTATTTT.

As DNA, the CDR3 is TGTGCCAGCAGTTTATACGAGAACACTGAAGCTTTCTTT. Its translation is CASSLYENTEAFF. The chain links TRBV27 to TRBJ1-1, with D unclear. The CDR3 runs 13 residues. Trimming took 1 base from V and 1 from J, leaving 4 bases between them. Germline assignment: CDR1 MNHEY and CDR2 SMNVEV (reference sequence).

The table lists this clonotype with many counts. This rearrangement joins TRBV29-1 to TRBJ2-3; D is unclear. The length of the CDR3 is 13 residues. Trimming removed 3 bases at V and 5 bases at J, with 12 bases between. CDR1 SQVTM and CDR2 ANQGSEA come from the germline V gene. The CDR3: CSVEFRTLDTQYF. CDR3 in DNA: TGCAGCGTTGAGTTCAGGACCTTAGATACGCAGTATTTT.

This clonotype occurred a few times. The J gene is TRBJ2-1, the V gene TRBV5-5, with no clear D. V gave up 2 bases and J gave up 8 bases, with 8 bases separating them. From germline, CDR1 is SGHKS and CDR2 YYEKEE (reference sequence). The CDR3 consists of 12 residues. The CDR3 is CASSFRVDEQFF. DNA for the CDR3: TGTGCCAGCAGCTTTAGAGTAGATGAGCAGTTCTTC.

This rearrangement joins TRBV5-1 to TRBJ2-2; D may be TRBD1 (6 bases). CDR3 size: 15 residues. V shed 7 bases and J shed 6 bases, with 19 bases lying between them. CDR1 SGHRS and CDR2 YFSETQ come from the germline V gene. The CDR3 protein is CASGNDPQGAGELFF. The CDR3 coding sequence is TGCGCCAGCGGAAACGACCCACAGGGCGCCGGGGAGCTGTTTTTT.

This sequence joins TRBV14 and TRBJ2-1; no reliable D call. Germline V gene lookup returns CDR1 SGHDN and CDR2 FVKESK. With 0 bases removed from V and 5 bases from J, the gap between germline ends came to 8 bases. The CDR3 is made up of 14 amino acids. CDR3 sequence (DNA): TGTGCCAGCAGCCAAGATCTAGGGAACAATGAGCAGTTCTTC. Its translation: CASSQDLGNNEQFF.

V gene TRBV12-3 or TRBV12-4 combines with J gene TRBJ2-5; tentatively, D is TRBD2 (5 bases). Trimming removed 6 bases at V and 3 bases at J, with 14 bases between. The CDR3 is 14 residues long. In nucleotides, the CDR3 is TGTGCCAGCAGCGAAATCTACGGGGAAGAGACCCAGTACTTC. Its protein product is CASSEIYGEETQYF.

In DNA form, the CDR3 reads TGTGCCAGCGCTACCCCGGGACAGGGAGCCGGGGAGCTGTTTTTT. Translated, it gives CASATPGQGAGELFF. The V and J genes are TRBV7-6 and TRBJ2-2, with 9 bases aligning to TRBD1. This CDR3 has 15 residues. V was pared by 8 bases and J by 6 bases, with 10 bases of the junction left unmatched. Germline CDR1 is SGHVS and CDR2 is FNYEAQ.

This chain links TRBV6-5 with TRBJ2-3, with 10 bases aligning to TRBD1. Germline values: CDR1 MNHEY, CDR2 SVGAGI. Trimming at V came to 4 bases and at J to 4 bases, leaving 11 bases not matched to a gene. This CDR3 has 17 residues. The CDR3: CASSFTTGDRGPDTQYF. The DNA of the CDR3 is TGTGCCAGCAGTTTCACTACAGGGGACAGGGGCCCAGATACGCAGTATTTT.

This rearrangement joins TRBV7-9 to TRBJ2-6; no clear D gene. Trimming pared 5 bases from V and 4 bases from J, leaving 9 bases between. Looked up from germline, CDR1 is SEHNR and CDR2 is FQNEAQ (reference sequence). The CDR3 totals 14 residues. CDR3 coding DNA: TGTGCCAGCAGCCCAACCACGGGGGCCAACGTCCTGACTTTC. This sequence encodes CASSPTTGANVLTF.

The rearrangement joins TRBV12-3 or TRBV12-4 to TRBJ2-3; 10 bases agree with TRBD1. This CDR3 region has 16 residues. V lost 5 bases and J lost 2; bases outside the gene matches: 7. CDR3 residues: CASSPGQGGTTDTQYF. The CDR3, as DNA: TGTGCCAGCAGTCCCGGACAGGGGGGGACCACAGATACGCAGTATTTT.

V usage is TRBV15 and J usage is TRBJ1-3, with D perhaps matching TRBD1 (5 bases). The CDR3 runs 17 residues. CDR1 LNHNV and CDR2 YYDKDF come from the germline V gene (reference sequence). Between the trimmed V and J ends, which lost 0 bases and 4 bases, there was a span of 16 bases. The CDR3 DNA reads as TGTGCCACCAGCAGAGATCCCCAGGACAACCTCGGAAACACCATATATTTT. This translates into CATSRDPQDNLGNTIYF.

CDR3 DNA sequence: TGTGCCAGCAGTATACGGACAGGCGGAGAAAAACTGTTTTTT. It translates to CASSIRTGGEKLFF. The V and J genes are TRBV28 and TRBJ1-4, with TRBD1 identical over 7 bases. The CDR3 consists of 14 residues. The V segment lost 5 bases and the J segment 8 bases; nucleotides outside the gene matches: 8. Germline CDR1 reads MDHEN; CDR2 reads SYDVKM.